This T cell receptor (beta chain) came from a study of vaccination and CD4 T cells after COVID-19. Turning to the study itself: Investigators took post-vaccine samples a median 72 days after dose two, within a range of 14 to 241.

The treatment was: approximately 9-day PBMC culture with coronavirus spike peptide pools or control peptides (ViraFEST assay). Before the COVID-19 pandemic (2011-2018), CD4+ T cells were obtained from the unexposed donor. Probing of unexposed-donor CD4+ T cells with SARS-CoV-2 S/N and four cold-coronavirus spikes was done, cells permitting. In the case of this clonotype: Its antigen is unidentified.

At the Johns Hopkins FTIC core, DNA taken from cultured CD4+ T cells was sequenced by way of the Oncomine TCR Beta short-read assay. Cultures of CD4+ T cells served as the source for extracting genomic DNA. TCRdb analysed the PCR reads with MiXCR anew, one entry per CDR3 protein. The table shows about 6,900 distinct CDR3 sequences, with around 30% occurring only once. The TCR was taken from a human donor in good health. The sequencing sample was made of CD4+ T cells from blood, cultured in vitro.

CDR3 nucleotide sequence: TGTGCCAGCAGTGCCCGGGACCCTGGGGCTGAAGCTTTCTTT. It encodes CASSARDPGAEAFF. The chain employs TRBV28 and TRBJ1-1, with D possibly TRBD1 on 5 matching bases. The V and J ends lost 5 bases and 6 bases respectively, with 16 bases between them. The CDR3 runs 14 residues. The germline CDR1 and CDR2 sequences are MDHEN and SYDVKM.